A single sample gave rise to the 17 T cell receptor beta chains below, sequenced in a study of spatial heterogeneity in lung cancer. TCRdb independently ran MiXCR on the 5' RACE reads; one entry per CDR3 protein. In the table there are about 5,800 distinct CDR3 sequences, about 13% of which are singletons. Time point described: sample taken at primary tumor resection. Sequenced material: normal lung tissue next to the tumor, taken at surgery. These receptors all come from a female donor with early-stage non-small cell lung cancer.

In its sample, this clonotype ranks as medium-sized. This chain joins TRBV24-1 and TRBJ2-3, with D perhaps matching TRBD1 or TRBD2 (5 bases each). The germline gives CDR1 KGHDR, CDR2 SFDVKD. CDR3 size: 15 residues. Trimming pared 4 bases from V and 5 bases from J, leaving 15 bases between. CDR3 in amino acids: CATSDSGPAGDTQYF. The CDR3 DNA reads as TGTGCCACCAGTGACTCGGGACCGGCGGGAGATACGCAGTATTTT.

The rearrangement joins TRBV5-1 to TRBJ1-4, with 12 bases fitting TRBD1. After removal of 0 bases from V and 12 bases from J, the junction contained 18 bases not matched to a gene. The germline gives CDR1 SGHRS, CDR2 YFSETQ. This CDR3 comprises 19 residues. In DNA form, the CDR3 reads TGCGCCAGCAGCTTGGCTCCCTCCGGGACAGGGGGCGGCCCTGGGGAACTGTTTTTT. Residues: CASSLAPSGTGGGPGELFF.

By sample fraction, this clonotype is medium-sized. The CDR3: CASSSKGTSGPNEQFF. The CDR3 DNA reads as TGTGCCAGCAGCTCCAAGGGGACTAGCGGGCCCAATGAGCAGTTCTTC. The V and J genes are TRBV7-8 and TRBJ2-1; 12 positions agree with TRBD2. V lost 4 bases to trimming and J lost 6 bases; unmatched junction nucleotides: 7. The length of the CDR3 is 16 residues. Per germline, CDR1 SGHVS and CDR2 FQNEAQ.

In this sample, this clonotype turned up many times. V and J are TRBV20-1 and TRBJ2-2, with no clear D. V shed 3 bases and J shed 3 bases, with 11 bases lying between them. The CDR3 extends over 14 amino acids. From germline, CDR1 is DFQATT and CDR2 SNEGSKA (reference sequence). CDR3 in DNA: TGCAGTGCTAGTCGCGACACCTACACCGGGGAGCTGTTTTTT. Protein: CSASRDTYTGELFF.

This clonotype was seen ten or more times. This chain uses TRBV14 with TRBJ2-1, with 9 bases that match TRBD2. Germline V gene lookup returns CDR1 SGHDN and CDR2 FVKESK. Trimming took 1 base from V and 12 from J; bases not matched to a gene: 16. The CDR3 extends over 17 amino acids. CDR3: CASSQVRLAGKVERQFF. CDR3 DNA sequence: TGTGCCAGCAGCCAAGTTCGCCTAGCGGGGAAGGTTGAGCGGCAGTTCTTC.

This clonotype is medium-sized by share. The gene calls are TRBV9 and TRBJ2-2; D is possibly TRBD2 (6 bases). CDR1 is SGDLS, CDR2 YYNGEE, per germline. The V end lost 1 base, the J end lost 5 bases, and 18 bases lay between the germline ends. CDR3 length equals 17 residues. CDR3 amino acids: CASSVSRERARTGELFF. CDR3 nucleotide sequence: TGTGCCAGCAGCGTATCCCGCGAGCGGGCCAGAACCGGGGAGCTGTTTTTT.

This clonotype has just a few counts. The chain combines TRBV7-9 with TRBJ2-7; D may be TRBD1 (5 bases). V gave up 5 bases and J gave up 4 bases, with 18 bases separating them. Germline V lookup: CDR1 SEHNR, CDR2 FQNEAQ (reference sequence). The CDR3 length is 15 residues. The CDR3, as DNA: TGTGCCAGCAGCAGCAGGGTTGGGGCGGAGTACGAGCAGTACTTC. Its translation is CASSSRVGAEYEQYF.

This clonotype has ten or more counts. This chain joins TRBV20-1 and TRBJ2-3; tentatively, D is TRBD2 (5 bases). Germline CDR1 reads DFQATT; CDR2 reads SNEGSKA (reference sequence). The CDR3 spans 10 residues. V was shortened by 7 bases and J by 6 bases, with 8 bases between the two germline ends. This CDR3 reads CSGIADTQYF. The CDR3 DNA sequence: TGCAGTGGAATAGCGGATACGCAGTATTTT.

The chain carries TRBV10-2 and TRBJ2-3, with a weak D call TRBD2 (5 bases). Germline-derived CDR1 and CDR2 are WSHSY and SAAADI. The V end was cut by 2 bases, the J end by 9 bases, with 9 bases between. This CDR3 spans 12 amino acids. CDR3 nucleotide sequence: TGCGCCAGCAGTGAGGGCGGGCACACGCAGTATTTT. Translating gives CASSEGGHTQYF.

This clonotype was seen many times. J is TRBJ1-2 and V is TRBV9, with D maybe TRBD1 (6 bases). CDR1 and CDR2 from the germline V gene are SGDLS and YYNGEE. V lost 2 bases and J 2 bases, leaving 7 bases between the germline ends. This CDR3 spans 13 amino acids. The chain's CDR3 is CASSVGANYGYTF. The CDR3, as DNA: TGTGCCAGCAGCGTGGGGGCGAACTATGGCTACACCTTC.

V gene TRBV9 combines with J gene TRBJ2-1; a weak D match, TRBD2 (6 bases). With 0 bases removed from V and 3 bases from J, the gap between germline ends came to 10 bases. The CDR3 loop spans 15 amino acids. Per the germline V gene, CDR1 is SGDLS and CDR2 is YYNGEE. The CDR3: CASSVDGSYYNEQFF. CDR3 coding DNA: TGTGCCAGCAGCGTAGACGGGAGTTACTACAATGAGCAGTTCTTC.

This chain joins TRBV12-3 or TRBV12-4 and TRBJ2-7, with D perhaps matching TRBD1 or TRBD2 (5 bases each). Trimming took 3 bases from V and 2 from J, leaving 14 bases between them. This CDR3 spans 15 amino acids. Here the CDR3 DNA reads TGTGCCAGCAGTTTGGGGACCCTGGTGACCTACGAGCAGTACTTC. It encodes CASSLGTLVTYEQYF.

Remarks on this clonotype: Possible read error: a much larger clone is one base away. The chain has TRBV7-2 and TRBJ1-1, with 8 bases that match TRBD1. The V gene's germline CDR1 is SGHTA and CDR2 FQGNSA. This CDR3 contains 15 residues. The DNA of the CDR3 is TGTGCCAGCAGGCCTAGACAGGGGATGAACATTGAAGCTTTCTTT. Translation gives CASRPRQGMNIEAFF.

This clonotype was recorded at least ten times. The chain has TRBV6-5 and TRBJ2-7; the D is unclear. V was clipped by 7 bases and J by 4 bases, with 14 bases between them. This CDR3 spans 13 amino acids. CDR1 MNHEY and CDR2 SVGAGI come from the germline V gene. The CDR3 loop is CASTSSPTYEQYF. CDR3 coding DNA: TGTGCCAGCACTTCATCCCCCACTTACGAGCAGTACTTC.

Within the sample, this clonotype is medium-sized. The V and J genes are TRBV28 and TRBJ1-2; perhaps TRBD1 as D (6 bases). The germline V gene encodes CDR1 MDHEN and CDR2 SYDVKM. This CDR3 comprises 15 residues. Deletions cut 2 bases from V and 4 bases from J, with 14 bases between. The CDR3 coding sequence is TGTGCCAGCAGTTTACCCGGGGACACCCCCTATGGCTACACCTTC. It yields the protein CASSLPGDTPYGYTF.

By its share, this clonotype is medium-sized (0.01 to 0.1%). CDR3 residues: CASSRTEEQFF. CDR3 DNA: TGTGCCAGCAGTCGGACAGAGGAGCAGTTCTTC. This chain connects TRBV6-2 or TRBV6-3 to TRBJ2-1; possible D gene TRBD1, 6 bases. CDR1 and CDR2 from the germline V gene are MNHEY and SVGEGT. This CDR3 region has 11 residues. V was clipped by 5 bases and J by 10 bases, with 9 bases between them.

This clonotype was recorded many times. The chain carries TRBV6-5 and TRBJ1-4; D gene uncertain. CDR3 size: 15 residues. The germline V and J ends were trimmed by 0 bases and 6 bases, with 11 bases remaining between them. The germline V gene encodes CDR1 MNHEY and CDR2 SVGAGI. CDR3 sequence reads: CASSYSSGTHEKLFF. CDR3 in DNA: TGTGCCAGCAGTTACTCGTCGGGAACGCATGAAAAACTGTTTTTT.